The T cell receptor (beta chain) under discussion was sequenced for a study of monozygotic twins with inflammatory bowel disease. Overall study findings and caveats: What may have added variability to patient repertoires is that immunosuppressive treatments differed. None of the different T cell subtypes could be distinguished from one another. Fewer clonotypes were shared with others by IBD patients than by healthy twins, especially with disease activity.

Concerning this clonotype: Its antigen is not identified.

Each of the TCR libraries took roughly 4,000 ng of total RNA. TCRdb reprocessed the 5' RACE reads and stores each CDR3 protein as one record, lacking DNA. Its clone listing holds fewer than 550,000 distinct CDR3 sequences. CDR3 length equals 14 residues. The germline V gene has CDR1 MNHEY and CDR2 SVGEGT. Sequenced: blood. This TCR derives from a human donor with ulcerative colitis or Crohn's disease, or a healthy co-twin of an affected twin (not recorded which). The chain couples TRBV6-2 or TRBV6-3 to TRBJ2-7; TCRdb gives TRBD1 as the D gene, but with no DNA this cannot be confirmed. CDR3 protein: CASSPGTVYYEQYF.